Described below is a single T cell receptor (beta chain) sequence and its context. What it recognizes is unknown. Each CDR3 protein is one row after TCRdb ran MiXCR on the 5' RACE reads. The repertoire holds fewer than 40,000 distinct CDR3 sequences, with roughly 24% as singletons. Findings of the study overall: Tumor memory CD4+ T cell TCR gene usage was found to cluster with blood and lymph node memory CD4+ cells and with lymph node naive CD4+ cells.

Sequencing used memory CD4+ T cells sorted from blood. As for subset: memory CD4+ T cells, CD4+CD45RO+CD25-. The receptor was isolated from a female donor with breast cancer.

CDR3 loop: CASSPDRQSYGYTF. CDR3 sequence (DNA): TGTGCCAGCAGTCCAGACCGACAGAGCTATGGCTACACCTTC. This chain links TRBV2 with TRBJ1-2; tentatively, D is TRBD1 (5 bases). This CDR3 is built from 14 residues. V gave up 5 bases and J gave up 4 bases, with 14 bases separating them. In germline, CDR1 is SNHLY, CDR2 FYNNEI.